This TCR beta chain comes out of a study of early T cells in non-severe SARS-CoV-2 infection. About the research overall: Chains stayed unpaired after sequencing of bulk RNA from unsorted whole blood. The study's findings and limits: Anti-spike CD8 responses were favored in VDJdb matching, and private and CD4 specificities were missed.

Unique molecular identifiers were affixed to single, distinct cDNA molecules. TCRdb recomputed calls from the 5' RACE reads with MiXCR, one row per CDR3 protein. The data contain some 57,000 distinct CDR3 sequences, around 9.3% of them singletons. This clonotype was detected only a few times. Antigen specificity is unknown. The TCR was taken from an adult who was a healthcare worker with PCR-confirmed SARS-CoV-2 infection or an uninfected control (not recorded which). The source material was whole blood.

CDR3 DNA sequence: TGTGCCAGCAGCTTGGAGGGGGGAAACTATGGCTACACCTTC. It codes for CASSLEGGNYGYTF. The genes are TRBV5-4 and TRBJ1-2; tentatively, D is TRBD1 (6 bases). This CDR3 is built from 14 residues. Between the trimmed V and J ends, which lost 0 bases and 2 bases, there was a span of 8 bases. Germline V CDR1 and CDR2: SGHNT, YYREEE (reference sequence).